Listed below are T cell receptor beta chains from one sample, sequenced in a study of regulatory T cells in long-lasting Graves disease. TCRdb analysed the multiplex PCR reads with MiXCR anew, one entry per CDR3 protein. The table records under 500,000 distinct CDR3 sequences, roughly 15% of them present only once. These data were also filed under a second study, of T cells in Graves' hyperthyroidism and ophthalmopathy.

This specimen consisted of peripheral blood mononuclear cells (PBMCs), obtained at new diagnosis, from a patient treated with antithyroid drugs. These receptors came from a woman in her twenties or thirties with Graves disease. Each CDR3 is given with its conserved first and last residue. Fields, in order: CDR3 protein, J gene, clone size, V gene. Part of the rows lack a size; the others show once, few, many or a class for expanded clones.

CDR3: CASSLSWGQPNYGYTF; J: TRBJ1-2; size: few; V: TRBV7-9
CDR3: CATSVAGGPNTQYF; J: TRBJ2-3; size: many; V: TRBV15
CDR3: CASSLKGTAQYEQYF; J: TRBJ2-7; size: few; V: TRBV7-2
CDR3: CASSFTDSQETQYF; J: TRBJ2-5; size: few; V: TRBV5-1
CDR3: CASSLEGVAGNTIYF; J: TRBJ1-3; size: .; V: TRBV5-5
CDR3: CASSLNAAREQETQYF; J: TRBJ2-5; size: few; V: TRBV5-1
CDR3: CASSLRGGRNSYNEQFF; J: TRBJ2-1; size: many; V: TRBV7-2
CDR3: CASSLGGKGQNNQPQHF; J: TRBJ1-5; size: many; V: TRBV7-9
CDR3: CASSLLQGDWNTEAFF; J: TRBJ1-1; size: .; V: TRBV5-1
CDR3: CASSLAGINTEAFF; J: TRBJ1-1; size: few; V: TRBV5-1
CDR3: CASGTNSGANVLTF; J: TRBJ2-6; size: .; V: TRBV4-1
CDR3: CASSPHERVSEQFF; J: TRBJ2-1; size: many; V: TRBV11-1
CDR3: CASSFEQGSGNTIYF; J: TRBJ1-3; size: many; V: TRBV6-5
CDR3: CASLGVPSLNPDTGELFF; J: TRBJ2-2; size: .; V: TRBV19
CDR3: CASCSGANVLTF; J: TRBJ2-6; size: .; V: TRBV19
CDR3: CASSLSAGGYNEQFF; J: TRBJ2-1; size: few; V: TRBV7-2
CDR3: CAFPSDRNTEAFF; J: TRBJ1-1; size: few; V: TRBV27
CDR3: CASRSGPPETQYF; J: TRBJ2-5; size: many; V: TRBV12-3/TRBV12-4
CDR3: CASSFTFRSGLDQPQHF; J: TRBJ1-5; size: many; V: TRBV28
CDR3: CASSPGRTSNTGELFF; J: TRBJ2-2; size: .; V: TRBV5-1
CDR3: CSAHYMGGKGETQYF; J: TRBJ2-5; size: many; V: TRBV20-1
CDR3: CASSDRDRAALEAFF; J: TRBJ1-1; size: few; V: TRBV7-2
CDR3: CASSQVAGGDTGELFF; J: TRBJ2-2; size: many; V: TRBV4-2
CDR3: CASSPPLANTGELFF; J: TRBJ2-2; size: few; V: TRBV5-8
CDR3: CATRQVGGELFF; J: TRBJ2-2; size: few; V: TRBV27
CDR3: CSATQGAETGELFF; J: TRBJ2-2; size: .; V: TRBV20-1
CDR3: CASSITRGTSTPSSYNEQFF; J: TRBJ2-1; size: few; V: TRBV19
CDR3: CASSQGGLGYNEQFF; J: TRBJ2-1; size: many; V: TRBV14